This T cell receptor (beta chain) comes out of a study of T cells in Graves' hyperthyroidism and ophthalmopathy. General observations from the study: Among clonotypes expanded in thyroid above 0.001, most were also found in blood.

The investigators amplified TCR beta CDR3 regions from RNA transcripts. The HTBI set primed first-round TCR CDR3 RT-PCR. One entry per CDR3 protein, called by TCRdb with MiXCR from the multiplex PCR reads. The table records roughly 400,000 distinct CDR3 sequences, around 25% of them present only once. Germline V lookup: CDR1 MNHEY, CDR2 SVGAGI. There are 14 residues in the CDR3. V lost 4 bases to trimming and J lost 4 bases, with 13 bases between them. Researchers defined stable Graves' hyperthyroidism as no ophthalmopathy progression within 18 months. This clonotype was counted between two and nine times. Its matching antigen is unknown.

The chain links TRBV6-5 to TRBJ1-2; TRBD1 might be the D (6 bases). Sequencing was done on a sample of blood. The receptor's source is a man over 45 with Graves' hyperthyroidism. CDR3 coding DNA: TGTGCCAGCAGTTCCCCCGGACAGTCCTATGGCTACACCTTC. Encoded protein: CASSSPGQSYGYTF.